The 29 T cell receptor beta chains listed next were all sequenced from one sample in a study of T cells in localized non-small cell lung cancer. Clones were read by immunoSEQ multiplex PCR, and TCRdb kept only the in-frame ones, dropping some. The sample carries about 18,000 clones, approximately 80% recorded once. Specimen: peripheral blood, collected before any cancer treatment. These receptors were taken from a female donor older than 55 with stage I lung adenocarcinoma.

The genes are TRBV5-4 and TRBJ2-3, with a weak D call TRBD2 (6 bases). Germline CDR1 is SGHNT and CDR2 is YYREEE (reference sequence). Trimming stripped 7 bases from V and 2 bases from J, with 11 bases between. CDR3 length: 13 amino acids. The CDR3 sequence is CASFGGNTDTQYF. Here the CDR3 DNA reads TGTGCCAGCTTCGGAGGGAACACAGATACGCAGTATTTT.

The chain links TRBV6-1 to TRBJ1-1; TRBD1 aligns across 8 bases. The CDR3 contains 19 residues. With V trimmed by 2 bases and J by 0 bases, 14 bases remained unmatched. CDR1 is MNHNS and CDR2 is SASEGT in the germline V gene. CDR3 sequence (DNA): TGTGCCAGCAGTGAAAGCCGGGACAGGTTCTTTTACATGAACACTGAAGCTTTCTTT. Translation: CASSESRDRFFYMNTEAFF.

The chain combines TRBV7-2 with TRBJ1-2; D perhaps matches TRBD1 (6 bases). The V gene lost 5 bases and the J gene lost 4 bases, with 11 bases spanning the gap. The CDR3 has 13 residues. Germline V lookup: CDR1 SGHTA, CDR2 FQGNSA. CDR3 coding DNA: TGTGCCAGCAGCCCCGACAGGCTCTATGGCTACACCTTC. Translation: CASSPDRLYGYTF.

This chain uses TRBV2 with TRBJ1-1; TRBD1 is a possible D gene (5 bases). The V end was cut by 7 bases, the J end by 11 bases, with 17 bases between. The CDR3 runs to 12 residues. From germline, CDR1 is SNHLY and CDR2 FYNNEI. CDR3 protein: CASTRDGGDAFF. In DNA, the CDR3 is TGTGCCAGCACCAGGGACGGAGGGGATGCTTTCTTT. The full variable domain, in which reference TRBV2 and TRBJ1-1 provide the parts outside the CDR3, is EPEVTQTPSHQVTQMGQEVILRCVPISNHLYFYWYRQILGQKVEFLVSFYNNEISEKSEIFDDQFSVERPDGSNFTLKIRSTKLEDSAMYFCASTRDGGDAFFGQGTRLTVV.

There are a few counts of this clone. The chain links TRBV6-9 to TRBJ2-7; D remains unclear. Trimming took 6 bases from V and 0 from J, leaving 9 bases between them. Germline V gene data show CDR1 as MNHGY and CDR2 as SVAAGI. The CDR3 is 13 amino acids. This chain's CDR3 is CASSPLSSYEQYF. DNA of the CDR3: TGTGCCAGCAGCCCCCTTAGCTCCTACGAGCAGTACTTC.

The chain recombines TRBV18 with TRBJ2-2; a possible D gene is TRBD1 (5 bases). Germline lookup yields CDR1 KGHSH and CDR2 LQKENI. The CDR3 is 15 amino acids. Trimming took off 2 bases at V and 0 bases at J, with 7 bases between the two ends. Here the CDR3 reads CASSPVTANTGELFF. The CDR3 DNA sequence: TGTGCCAGCTCACCAGTGACAGCGAACACCGGGGAGCTGTTTTTT.

The chain is built from TRBV30 and TRBJ1-5; TRBD1 matches at 7 bases. Losses at the gene ends were 2 bases for V and 6 bases for J; bases not matched to a gene: 7. CDR3 size: 14 residues. Looked up from germline, CDR1 is GTSNPN and CDR2 is SVGIG (reference sequence). The CDR3 sequence is CAWSLGTVSQPQHF. DNA for the CDR3: TGTGCCTGGAGTCTTGGGACAGTGAGTCAGCCCCAGCATTTT.

Written as DNA, the CDR3 is TGTGCCAGCAGCACTCCAATCGGGGGTTCAGGATCCTACGAGCAGTACTTC. This sequence encodes CASSTPIGGSGSYEQYF. The J gene is TRBJ2-7, the V gene TRBV9; D possibly corresponds to TRBD2 (6 bases). Between the trimmed V and J ends, which lost 4 bases and 1 base, there was a span of 21 bases. The CDR3 totals 17 residues. Per the germline V gene, CDR1 is SGDLS and CDR2 is YYNGEE.

The chain uses TRBV29-1 and TRBJ2-7, with D maybe TRBD1 (6 bases). The germline gives CDR1 SQVTM, CDR2 ANQGSEA. The CDR3 covers 11 residues. Trimming took 4 bases from V and 3 from J, leaving 7 bases between them. The CDR3 bases are TGCAGCGTTGTCAGGGGCTACGAGCAGTACTTC. This translates into CSVVRGYEQYF.

The gene calls are TRBV19 and TRBJ1-5; D is unresolved. Trimming took 7 bases from V and 0 from J, leaving 7 bases between them. The CDR3 covers 13 residues. CDR1 is LNHDA and CDR2 is SQIVND in the germline V gene (reference sequence). The CDR3 region is CASTVYSNQPQHF. As DNA, the CDR3 is TGTGCCAGTACTGTGTATAGCAATCAGCCCCAGCATTTT.

The V gene is TRBV27, the J gene TRBJ1-4; D unclear. CDR1 is MNHEY, CDR2 SMNVEV, per germline (reference sequence). Deletions cut 2 bases from V and 3 bases from J, with 16 bases between. The CDR3 contains 17 residues. CDR3 in amino acids: CASSLRASPVANEKLFF. Here the CDR3 DNA reads TGTGCCAGCAGTTTAAGGGCATCGCCGGTGGCTAATGAAAAACTGTTTTTT.

The chain joins TRBV5-1 to TRBJ2-3; 8 bases map to TRBD1. CDR1 and CDR2 (germline): SGHRS, YFSETQ. CDR3 size: 16 residues. After removal of 1 base from V and 3 bases from J, the junction contained 7 bases not matched to a gene. The CDR3 sequence is CASSLLRQGSTDTQYF. The CDR3 nucleotides are TGCGCCAGCAGCTTGCTACGACAGGGGTCTACAGATACGCAGTATTTT.

V and J are TRBV20-1 and TRBJ2-5; D may be TRBD2 (5 bases). The germline V gene has CDR1 DFQATT and CDR2 SNEGSKA (reference sequence). This CDR3 is built from 10 residues. Trimming took off 4 bases at V and 5 bases at J, with 5 bases between the two ends. The CDR3 sequence: CSATGETQYF. CDR3 nucleotides: TGCAGTGCTACGGGGGAGACCCAGTACTTC.

The chain uses TRBV25-1 and TRBJ1-5; unclear D gene. The CDR3 length is 13 residues. Germline CDR1 reads MGHDK; CDR2 reads SYGVNS. Deletions cut 7 bases from V and 2 bases from J, with 9 bases between. Here the CDR3 DNA reads TGTGCCAGCACAGGAGGAGGCAATCAGCCCCAGCATTTT. Its protein product is CASTGGGNQPQHF.

The chain combines TRBV19 with TRBJ2-7, with a weak D call TRBD1 (6 bases). CDR1 and CDR2 (germline): LNHDA, SQIVND (reference sequence). Deletions cut 5 bases from V and 7 bases from J, with 24 bases between. The length of the CDR3 is 16 residues. The chain's CDR3 is CASSSSLTGFSREQYF. For the CDR3, the DNA is TGTGCCAGTAGTTCGTCCCTAACAGGGTTTTCAAGAGAGCAGTACTTC.

This clone was counted a single time. CDR3 DNA: TGCGCCAGCAGCTCACCGGGACAGGGGGTCTACGAGCAGTACTTC. This gives the protein CASSSPGQGVYEQYF. The V gene is TRBV5-1, the J gene TRBJ2-7; 11 nucleotides agree with TRBD1. The CDR3 is 15 residues long. Trimming cost V 3 bases and J 3 bases; bases outside gene matches: 5. Germline V gene sequence: CDR1 SGHRS, CDR2 YFSETQ.

The genes are TRBV5-4 and TRBJ2-1; unclear D gene. Germline V gene sequence: CDR1 SGHNT, CDR2 YYREEE (reference sequence). CDR3 length: 14 amino acids. V lost 0 bases, J lost 5 bases, and 9 bases lay in between. CDR3 sequence reads: CASSLGPNDNEQFF. CDR3 DNA: TGTGCCAGCAGCTTGGGGCCGAACGACAATGAGCAGTTCTTC.

This clone came up once. The V call is TRBV6-1, the J call TRBJ1-4; D unclear. This CDR3 is built from 15 residues. Germline CDR1 and CDR2: MNHNS and SASEGT. V lost 3 bases and J 8 bases, leaving 16 bases between the germline ends. CDR3 region: CASSELRGPGEKLFF. CDR3 coding DNA: TGTGCCAGCAGTGAGTTAAGAGGACCGGGAGAAAAACTGTTTTTT.

The CDR3 nucleotides are TGTGCCAGCAGCTTATACACAGGGGAAGGCGAGCAGTTCTTC. Its translation: CASSLYTGEGEQFF. The rearrangement joins TRBV7-6 to TRBJ2-1; 7 nucleotides align to TRBD1. The CDR3 totals 14 residues. From germline, CDR1 is SGHVS and CDR2 FNYEAQ. Germline trimming cut 2 bases from V and 10 bases from J; bases unmatched to any gene: 8.

To note about this clone: A read error may be the cause here, since a much bigger clone is one base away. The rearrangement joins TRBV4-2 to TRBJ1-2; D not certain. The CDR3 length is 11 residues. V was shortened by 6 bases and J by 4 bases, with 6 bases between the two germline ends. Germline V gives CDR1 LGHNA, CDR2 YNFKEQ. CDR3 in DNA: TGTGCCAGCAGAGGGCTCTATGGCTACACCTTC. Residues: CASRGLYGYTF.

This chain joins TRBV7-9 and TRBJ1-5; D gene ambiguous. Germline values: CDR1 SEHNR, CDR2 FQNEAQ (reference sequence). There are 12 residues in the CDR3. The V gene lost 0 bases and the J gene lost 6 bases, with 3 bases spanning the gap. CDR3 DNA sequence: TGTGCCAGCAGCTTAGCCGCTCAGCCCCAGCATTTT. Protein sequence: CASSLAAQPQHF.

Only one count was recorded for this clone. This chain uses TRBV11-2 with TRBJ2-7; 8 bases line up with TRBD1. V shed 6 bases and J 7 bases; nucleotides not matched to a gene: 8. CDR1 and CDR2 from the germline V gene are SGHAT and FQNNGV. This CDR3 is 13 amino acids long. Here the CDR3 DNA reads TGTGCCAGCAGTCTTCAGGGGGCGGAAGAGCAGTACTTC. As protein: CASSLQGAEEQYF.

The genes are TRBV9 and TRBJ1-1; D ambiguous. The CDR3 is 15 amino acids. Trimming took off 0 bases at V and 4 bases at J, with 13 bases between the two ends. Germline V CDR1 and CDR2: SGDLS, YYNGEE. The CDR3 protein is CASSVEEDTGTEAFF. The CDR3 bases are TGTGCCAGCAGCGTAGAAGAGGATACCGGCACTGAAGCTTTCTTT. Together with reference TRBV9 and TRBJ1-1, the CDR3 gives the full variable domain: DSGVTQTPKHLITATGQRVTLRCSPRSGDLSVYWYQQSLDQGLQFLIQYYNGEERAKGNILERFSAQQFPDLHSELNLSSLELGDSALYFCASSVEEDTGTEAFFGQGTRLTVV.

The chain uses TRBV6-1 and TRBJ2-5, with D tentatively TRBD1 (5 bases). CDR3 length: 13 residues. V shed 5 bases and J shed 5 bases, with 12 bases lying between them. The germline gives CDR1 MNHNS, CDR2 SASEGT. CDR3 coding DNA: TGTGCCAGCAGTTTCGCAGGGTCGGAGACCCAGTACTTC. Amino acid sequence: CASSFAGSETQYF.

The chain is built from TRBV5-1 and TRBJ1-2; D possibly corresponds to TRBD1 (6 bases). The germline V gene has CDR1 SGHRS and CDR2 YFSETQ. This CDR3 spans 15 amino acids. Trimming left V 2 bases short and J 3 bases short, with 14 bases between. In DNA, the CDR3 is TGCGCCAGCAGCTTAAACAGGGTAGGAGACTATGGCTACACCTTC. It encodes CASSLNRVGDYGYTF. The full variable domain, with the rest looked up from reference TRBV5-1 and TRBJ1-2, is KAGVTQTPRYLIKTRGQQVTLSCSPISGHRSVSWYQQTPGQGLQFLFEYFSETQRNKGNFPGRFSGRQFSNSRSEMNVSTLELGDSALYLCASSLNRVGDYGYTFGSGTRLTVV.

J is TRBJ2-2 and V is TRBV18; D uncertain. Germline assignment: CDR1 KGHSH and CDR2 LQKENI. Trimming took 8 bases from V and 0 from J, leaving 16 bases between them. The CDR3 has 16 residues. As DNA, the CDR3 is TGTGCCAGCAAACCCATCCTGGGAACGAACACCGGGGAGCTGTTTTTT. Translation: CASKPILGTNTGELFF.

This chain joins TRBV19 and TRBJ2-2; D possibly corresponds to TRBD1 (6 bases). CDR3 length: 14 residues. Germline CDR1 reads LNHDA; CDR2 reads SQIVND (reference sequence). V was trimmed by 4 bases and J by 4 bases, leaving 10 bases between them. The CDR3 loop reads CASSNGQPTGELFF. CDR3 coding DNA: TGTGCCAGTAGTAACGGACAGCCCACCGGGGAGCTGTTTTTT.

V gene TRBV6-4 combines with J gene TRBJ1-1; the D gene is possibly TRBD1 (5 bases). Trimming left V 3 bases short and J 5 bases short, with 19 bases between. The germline V gene encodes CDR1 MRHNA and CDR2 SNTAGT. CDR3 length: 16 amino acids. In nucleotides, the CDR3 is TGTGCCAGCAGTGAAGAGGCGTCCGGGGGAGGTACTGAAGCTTTCTTT. Translating gives CASSEEASGGGTEAFF.

The chain uses TRBV5-1 and TRBJ2-4; 7 bases map to TRBD2. CDR1 is SGHRS, CDR2 YFSETQ, per germline. V lost 2 bases and J lost 6; bases outside the gene matches: 11. CDR3 length: 16 residues. The CDR3 reads CASSLSPLAVSNIQYF. Written as DNA, the CDR3 is TGCGCCAGCAGCTTAAGCCCCCTAGCGGTCTCAAACATTCAGTACTTC.